This T cell receptor beta chain derives from a study of shared clonotypes between healthy human individuals. Germline CDR1 SGDLS, CDR2 YYNGEE. Trimming shortened V by 0 bases and J by 5 bases, and 15 bases separated the two germline ends. The CDR3 consists of 15 residues. Terminally differentiated effector memory CD45RA+ cells were left out of the naive CD8 fraction, which was CD45RO-negative and positively selected for CCR7. Repertoires were generated with immunoSEQ multiplex PCR, while TCRdb's copy carries only in-frame clones and drops some. The sample includes about 580,000 clones, roughly 98% of them seen just once.

This TCR derives from a man under 40 in good health. J is TRBJ2-7 and V is TRBV9; D unresolved. Sequenced input: naive CD8+ T cells sorted from blood. The CDR3: CASSVDTVPLHEQYF. CDR3 nucleotides: TGTGCCAGCAGCGTAGATACCGTACCTCTCCACGAGCAGTACTTC. The whole variable domain, filled in from reference TRBV9 and TRBJ2-7, reads DSGVTQTPKHLITATGQRVTLRCSPRSGDLSVYWYQQSLDQGLQFLIQYYNGEERAKGNILERFSAQQFPDLHSELNLSSLELGDSALYFCASSVDTVPLHEQYFGPGTRLTVT.